This T cell receptor (beta chain) was identified during a study of T cell clonality in common variable immunodeficiency. General study points: Fewer deletions and N-nucleotide insertions were reportedly seen in common variable immunodeficiency TCR beta sequences.

CDR3 length equals 14 residues. Germline V lookup: CDR1 SQVTM, CDR2 ANQGSEA. The V end was cut by 3 bases, the J end by 0 bases, with 11 bases between. Clones were read by immunoSEQ multiplex PCR, and TCRdb kept only the in-frame ones, dropping some. This repertoire holds about 28,000 clones, and none appear only once. This clone was counted ten times or more. As yet, its antigen is unknown. The CDR3 goes on 3 residues after the read ends, and that part is filled in from the germline J gene. Sample: peripheral blood mononuclear cells. The gene calls are TRBV29-1 and TRBJ1-1; D unresolved. This receptor was obtained from a human donor with common variable immunodeficiency. The DNA read from the CDR3 is TGCAGCGTTGAGGGCAGCCTCATGAACACTGAA. Translated, it gives CSVEGSLMNTE. The full-length CDR3 reads as CSVEGSLMNTEAFF.